This TCR beta chain was profiled in a study of somatic mutations in cytotoxic T cells in rheumatoid arthritis. Worth noting for this clone: The target antigen is unknown.

V lost 2 bases, J lost 4 bases, and 14 bases lay in between. This CDR3 comprises 15 residues. The germline V gene encodes CDR1 MNHEY and CDR2 SMNVEV (reference sequence). Generated by immunoSEQ multiplex PCR, the TCRdb table keeps only in-frame clones and is missing some. The table lists about 23,000 clones, 78% of them singletons. Study results and limitations: No age-related increase in CD8+ clonality was seen in healthy controls, but one was seen in rheumatoid arthritis patients. Per patient, the largest CD8+ clone was found to exceed 20% of CD8+ cells in about an eighth of the 65 cases. A significant difference in CD8+ T-cell clonality was not found between rheumatoid arthritis patients and age-matched healthy controls.

The receptor was isolated from an adult with rheumatoid arthritis. The source material was CD8+ T cells sorted from blood. V usage is TRBV27 and J usage is TRBJ1-1; tentatively, D is TRBD1 (5 bases). Here the CDR3 reads CASSLVSQGSTEAFF. The CDR3 nucleotides are TGTGCCAGCAGTTTAGTAAGTCAGGGAAGCACTGAAGCTTTCTTT.